Listed below are T cell receptor beta chains from one sample, sequenced in a study of T cells in Graves' hyperthyroidism and ophthalmopathy. TCRdb called the multiplex PCR reads again in MiXCR, with one record for every CDR3 protein. The table shows 350,000 or so distinct CDR3 sequences, with roughly 21% occurring only once. Sequencing used blood. The receptors shown here come from a woman aged 45-65 years with Graves' hyperthyroidism. Each CDR3 is given with its conserved first and last residue. D genes are given only for firm matches. Clone size is given for some rows only: seen once, a few or many times, or a class if the clone is expanded.

v_gene	j_gene	abundance	d_gene	CDR3nt	CDR3aa
TRBV6-1	TRBJ2-1	many	.	TGTGCCAGCAGTCGGGACAATGAGCAGTTCTTC	CASSRDNEQFF
TRBV10-2	TRBJ1-4	few	.	TGCGCCAGCGGGGAGTACAGGGTCACTAATGAAAAACTGTTTTTT	CASGEYRVTNEKLFF
TRBV7-8	TRBJ2-7	many	.	TGTGCCAGCAGCCAGGGGATCTACGAGCAGTACTTC	CASSQGIYEQYF
TRBV12-3/TRBV12-4	TRBJ2-1	many	TRBD2	TGTGCCAGCAGTTTAGGAACTAGCGGGAGTGAGCAGTTCTTC	CASSLGTSGSEQFF
TRBV6-1	TRBJ2-7	.	.	TGTGCCAGCGCCGGGGGAAGGGGTAGCAACGAGCAGTACTTC	CASAGGRGSNEQYF
TRBV18	TRBJ2-7	many	.	TGTGCCAGCTCCTCACTCGACTTCTCCTACGAGCAGTACTTC	CASSSLDFSYEQYF
TRBV5-1	TRBJ2-3	.	.	TGCGCCAGCAGCTTGATGGGCAGCCGAGCTTTAAGATCTAGCACAGATACGCAGTATTTT	CASSLMGSRALRSSTDTQYF
TRBV5-1	TRBJ1-5	.	.	TGCGCCAGCAGCTTGGCCGGGATGAGCAATCAGCCCCAGCATTTT	CASSLAGMSNQPQHF
TRBV9	TRBJ2-7	many	.	TGTGCCAGCAGCGTAGGGCGACAGGCCTACGAGCAGTACTTC	CASSVGRQAYEQYF
TRBV12-3/TRBV12-4	TRBJ1-2	many	TRBD1	TGTGCCAGCAGTTCCCCGGGACAGGGGTCCTACACCTTC	CASSSPGQGSYTF
TRBV5-1	TRBJ2-3	many	.	TGCGCCAGCAGCTTACGCGTTGAGGGGGATACGCAGTATTTT	CASSLRVEGDTQYF
TRBV16	TRBJ2-7	.	TRBD2	TGTGCCAGCAACCCCGGGAGGACTTACGAGCAGTACTTC	CASNPGRTYEQYF
TRBV7-9	TRBJ1-2	.	.	TGTGCCAGCAGCTCTCGACAAGGGGATGGCTGCACCTTC	CASSSRQGDGCTF
TRBV20-1	TRBJ1-6	many	.	TGCAGTGTGAGTAACAGAGACAATTCACCCCTCCACTTT	CSVSNRDNSPLHF
TRBV5-4	TRBJ2-6	.	TRBD1	TGTGCCAGCAGCTCTAAACAGGGGAATGGGGCCAACGTCCTGACTTTC	CASSSKQGNGANVLTF
TRBV13	TRBJ2-3	.	.	TGTGCCAGCAGCTTAGCCCAGGGTGTGATCGGCACAGATACGCAGTATTTT	CASSLAQGVIGTDTQYF
TRBV28	TRBJ2-3	many	.	TGTGCCAGCAGTTCCGCCGCCAGGACAGATAGCACAGATACGCAGTATTTT	CASSSAARTDSTDTQYF
TRBV2	TRBJ1-2	.	.	TGTGCCAGCAGCCAGACAGAGTCCTATGGCTACACCTTC	CASSQTESYGYTF
TRBV28	TRBJ1-5	.	.	TGTGCCAGCAGCCCCATCAGCGACCAGCCCCAGCATTTT	CASSPISDQPQHF
TRBV6-2/TRBV6-3	TRBJ1-6	.	.	TGTGCCAGCAGTTACTCGACAACCCGACCCCTCCACTTT	CASSYSTTRPLHF
TRBV5-1	TRBJ1-2	many	.	TGCGCCAGCAGCTTGGTAGAAATCGGGGGATCGGGCGGCTACACCTTC	CASSLVEIGGSGGYTF
TRBV20-1	TRBJ1-3	many	TRBD1	TGCAGTGCTGTGGACAGGGGGCATCGAAACACCATATATTTT	CSAVDRGHRNTIYF
TRBV18	TRBJ2-2	many	.	TGTGCCAGCTCACTCTCCGGTCGGGCCGGGGAGCTGTTTTTT	CASSLSGRAGELFF
TRBV5-1	TRBJ1-6	many	TRBD1	TGCGCCAGCAGCTCGATCGACAGGGGCGGTAATTCACCCCTCCACTTT	CASSSIDRGGNSPLHF
TRBV13	TRBJ2-5	.	.	TGTGCCAGCAGCTTATATAGGACAGAGACCCAGTACTTC	CASSLYRTETQYF
TRBV19	TRBJ1-4	.	.	TGTGCCAGTAGTATGACCGGTGAAAAACTGTTTTTT	CASSMTGEKLFF
TRBV20-1	TRBJ1-5	many	.	TGCAGTGCTAGGGGACTACTGGACGAATTAACAAATCAGCCCCAGCATTTT	CSARGLLDELTNQPQHF
TRBV28	TRBJ2-1	once	TRBD2	TGTGCCAGCAGTTTAACCGGGACTAGCGGGAGTTGGGTCTCCAATGAGCAGTTCTTC	CASSLTGTSGSWVSNEQFF
TRBV5-1	TRBJ2-1	.	TRBD2	TGCGCCAGCAGCTCCGGGACTAGCGGGAGTCAAGAGCAGTTCTTC	CASSSGTSGSQEQFF
TRBV10-3	TRBJ2-1	few	TRBD2	TGTGCCTTGCGGACTAGCGGCAATGAGCAGTTCTTC	CALRTSGNEQFF
TRBV2	TRBJ1-1	.	.	TGTGCCAGCAGTGTTGGGGGTCCTGAAGCTTTCTTT	CASSVGGPEAFF
TRBV2	TRBJ2-7	.	TRBD2	TGTGCCAGCACCGCAAGGCTAGCGGTCCTTGCCCCCCGATACGAGCAGTACTTC	CASTARLAVLAPRYEQYF
TRBV11-2	TRBJ2-3	many	TRBD2	TGTGCCAGCAGCCTACTTTCCACTAGCGGGAGAATTGCGCAGTATTTT	CASSLLSTSGRIAQYF
TRBV20-1	TRBJ2-7	few	TRBD2	TGCGGTAGCGGGAGCTCCTACGAGCAGTACTTC	CGSGSSYEQYF
TRBV12-3/TRBV12-4	TRBJ2-2	.	TRBD2	TGTGCCAGCAGTCCTAGCGGGATGGACACCGGGGAGCTGTTTTTT	CASSPSGMDTGELFF
TRBV4-1	TRBJ1-1	many	.	TGCGCCAGCAGCCAAGTGGGGGCAGCAAACGCTGAAGCTTTCTTT	CASSQVGAANAEAFF
TRBV6-1	TRBJ1-4	many	.	TGTGCCAGCAGTTGGCGCTCCACAACTAATGAAAAACTGTTTTTT	CASSWRSTTNEKLFF
TRBV7-2	TRBJ2-1	.	.	TGTGCCAGCAGCCGAGAGGGAGCACCCTACAATGAGCAGTTCTTC	CASSREGAPYNEQFF
TRBV20-1	TRBJ2-2	many	.	TGCAGTGCTAGAGTGGGAGAGGAGCTGTTTTTT	CSARVGEELFF
TRBV28	TRBJ2-1	.	.	TGTGCCAGCAGTTCCCATGAGCAGTTCTTC	CASSSHEQFF
TRBV20-1	TRBJ2-7	many	TRBD2	TGCAGTGCTAGAGCCCCGGGACTAGAGGGCTACGAGCAGTACTTC	CSARAPGLEGYEQYF
TRBV28	TRBJ1-1	many	.	TGTGCCAGCAGGGGAGGCAGGTCGAACACTGAAGCTTTCTTT	CASRGGRSNTEAFF
TRBV11-2	TRBJ2-1	many	TRBD2	TGTGCCAGCAGCTTAGGGGTAGCGGGAGGGCCTGACAATGAGCAGTTCTTC	CASSLGVAGGPDNEQFF
TRBV12-3/TRBV12-4	TRBJ1-2	.	TRBD1	TGTGCCAGCAGTTTAATTGCGGGGACAGGGGCACCCAATGGCTACACCTTC	CASSLIAGTGAPNGYTF
TRBV28	TRBJ2-7	.	.	TGTGCCAGCAGGGGGGGAACAGGGGTCGAGCAGTACTTC	CASRGGTGVEQYF
TRBV12-3/TRBV12-4	TRBJ1-1	few	.	TGTGCCAGCAGTCTGGGTAAGGGTAAGGCTTTCTTT	CASSLGKGKAFF
TRBV28	TRBJ1-5	many	TRBD1	TGTGCCAGCAGTCCTACCGGGACAGGGGCATCAGGGGGGCATCAGCCCCAGCATTTT	CASSPTGTGASGGHQPQHF
TRBV12-3/TRBV12-4	TRBJ1-1	many	.	TGTGCCAGCAACGCCGGGACAATGAACACTGAAGCTTTCTTT	CASNAGTMNTEAFF